This T cell receptor (beta chain) was sequenced in a study of blood T cell repertoires in COVID-19. Germline V gene sequence: CDR1 KGHSH, CDR2 LQKENI. Trimming removed 0 bases at V and 5 bases at J, with 10 bases between. The CDR3 sequence is 15 residues long. Per the original data handling: Amplification with reference gene primers provided the estimates of nucleated cell counts. Here immunoSEQ multiplex PCR was the method, and the copy in TCRdb shows in-frame clones only, minus some. D and trimming come from the DNA, and the V and J calls and clone size come from that table. The table lists roughly 380,000 clones, approximately 89% of them singletons.

This clonotype was sampled from a woman aged 60-70 years with COVID-19, enrolled during active disease. This chain uses TRBV18 with TRBJ1-4; D gene uncertain. The sequenced sample consisted of peripheral blood. Here the CDR3 reads CASSPPNSFNEKLFF. The CDR3 coding sequence is TGTGCCAGCTCACCACCTAACAGTTTCAATGAAAAACTGTTTTTT.